These 3 T cell receptor beta chains share one sample of origin, sequenced in a study of T cell responses to AZD1222 COVID-19 vaccine. Sequencing was performed with immunoSEQ multiplex PCR; in TCRdb, only in-frame clones are kept and a portion is missing. The profile shows more than 100,000 clones, roughly 87% of them singletons. Sequencing used peripheral blood, obtained on day 0 of AZD1222 vaccination. These receptors all come from an adult in good health.

This clone was seen a few times. V gene TRBV13 combines with J gene TRBJ1-1; the match to TRBD1 covers 8 bases. Germline CDR1 is PRHDT and CDR2 is FYEKMQ (reference sequence). V was pared by 8 bases and J by 2 bases, with 10 bases of the junction left unmatched. The CDR3 is 15 residues long. The CDR3 DNA reads TGTGCCAGCTCTCCCTGGACAGGGATTAACACTGAAGCTTTCTTT. Translating gives CASSPWTGINTEAFF.

V gene TRBV5-1 combines with J gene TRBJ2-7, with D unclear. Germline V gives CDR1 SGHRS, CDR2 YFSETQ. The V and J ends lost 2 bases and 0 bases respectively, with 12 bases between them. CDR3 length equals 15 residues. CDR3: CASSLDGSFSYEQYF. The CDR3 coding sequence is TGCGCCAGCAGCTTAGATGGTTCCTTCTCCTACGAGCAGTACTTC. Full variable domain (rest looked up from reference TRBV5-1 and TRBJ2-7): KAGVTQTPRYLIKTRGQQVTLSCSPISGHRSVSWYQQTPGQGLQFLFEYFSETQRNKGNFPGRFSGRQFSNSRSEMNVSTLELGDSALYLCASSLDGSFSYEQYFGPGTRLTVT.

The chain carries TRBV14 and TRBJ2-7; D is undetermined. V gave up 1 base and J gave up 0 bases, with 13 bases separating them. This CDR3 comprises 16 residues. Germline V CDR1 and CDR2: SGHDN, FVKESK. For the CDR3, the DNA is TGTGCCAGCAGCCAAGGGTCCCTGACACACTCCTACGAGCAGTACTTC. Translated, it gives CASSQGSLTHSYEQYF. Complete variable domain (other parts from reference TRBV14 and TRBJ2-7): EAGVTQFPSHSVIEKGQTVTLRCDPISGHDNLYWYRRVMGKEIKFLLHFVKESKQDESGMPNNRFLAERTGGTYSTLKVQPAELEDSGVYFCASSQGSLTHSYEQYFGPGTRLTVT.